Sequencing of this T cell receptor (beta chain) was carried out in a study of blood T cell repertoires in COVID-19. Study context: Samples of COVID-19 (acute and convalescent) were obtained from the United States, Italy and Spain.

Assay: immunoSEQ multiplex PCR; the TCRdb copy retains only in-frame clones and omits some. The table shows roughly 250,000 clones, with 80% to 90% occurring only once. This CDR3 contains 15 residues. The germline V gene encodes CDR1 SGDLS and CDR2 YYNGEE. V was pared by 0 bases and J by 0 bases, with 10 bases between. What was sequenced was PBMCs or T cells enriched from blood (not recorded which). This clonotype was sampled from a woman aged 18-30 years who had recovered from COVID-19. The chain joins TRBV9 to TRBJ2-7; D remains ambiguous. The CDR3 bases are TGTGCCAGCAGCGTAGGGGCAGCTACCTCCTACGAGCAGTACTTC. Protein product: CASSVGAATSYEQYF.